The clone carrying this T cell receptor beta chain was recorded only once. The record originates from a study of CD8 T cells in Susac syndrome. Sequencing of TCR beta was performed on blood CD8+ T cells and on blood CD4+ T cells. Controls were healthy donors chosen to match patients in age and sex. Negative magnetic isolation gave CD8+ and CD4+ cells; FACS enriched CD8+ TEMRA. The CDR3 consists of 14 residues. V lost 2 bases and J 6 bases, leaving 12 bases between the germline ends. Reverse transcription of 0.5 to 1 ug RNA was carried out with random hexamers. The CDR3 of TCR beta was amplified by immunoSEQ multiplex PCR across 54 Vbeta and 13 Jbeta. TCRdb re-called the immunoSEQ multiplex PCR reads through MiXCR, storing one row per CDR3 protein. The table has approximately 150,000 distinct CDR3 sequences, roughly 94% seen once.

The sequence derives from a human donor in good health. Sequences were obtained from CD4+ T cells from PBMCs. This chain uses TRBV12-3 or TRBV12-4 with TRBJ2-3; D not resolved. The CDR3 DNA reads TGTGCCAGCAGTTTATCGGCAGGCGGCGATACGCAGTATTTT. Encoded protein: CASSLSAGGDTQYF.